Shown below are 29 T cell receptor beta chains from a single sample sequenced in a study of regulatory T cells in long-lasting Graves disease. Time point noted: newly diagnosed GD, antithyroid drugs for less than 3 months. RNA isolated from PBMCs was used to make the TCR library. Both iRepertoire HTBI primers and Arm-PCR of CDR3 regions were used to build the TCR beta libraries. TCRdb passed the multiplex PCR reads through MiXCR, listing each CDR3 protein once. This table has about 240,000 distinct CDR3 sequences, 20% to 25% appearing once. Sequenced material: peripheral blood mononuclear cells (PBMCs), taken at new diagnosis, from a patient treated with antithyroid drugs. These receptor sequences come from a female donor with Graves disease.

In this sample, this clonotype turned up many times. This chain links TRBV4-1 with TRBJ2-3; D call uncertain. The CDR3 sequence is 14 residues long. Trimming removed 1 base from V and 2 bases from J, with 7 bases in between. Germline V CDR1 and CDR2: MGHRA, YSYEKL. Written as DNA, the CDR3 is TGCGCCAGCAGCCAAGGCGTGGTCACAGATACGCAGTATTTT. It codes for CASSQGVVTDTQYF.

This chain connects TRBV28 to TRBJ1-5; D is uncertain. CDR1 MDHEN and CDR2 SYDVKM come from the germline V gene. Trimming cost V 6 bases and J 1 base, with 13 bases left between them. CDR3 length: 15 residues. CDR3 region: CASRPPEESNQPQHF. CDR3 in DNA: TGTGCCAGCAGACCCCCAGAAGAAAGCAATCAGCCCCAGCATTTT. Together with reference TRBV28 and TRBJ1-5, the CDR3 gives the full variable domain: DVKVTQSSRYLVKRTGEKVFLECVQDMDHENMFWYRQDPGLGLRLIYFSYDVKMKEKGDIPEGYSVSREKKERFSLILESASTNQTSMYLCASRPPEESNQPQHFGDGTRLSIL.

This sequence joins TRBV19 and TRBJ2-4; D might be TRBD2 (5 bases). Trimming took 3 bases from V and 9 from J, leaving 12 bases between them. The CDR3 has 13 amino acids. The germline CDR1 and CDR2 sequences are LNHDA and SQIVND (reference sequence). The CDR3, as DNA: TGTGCCAGTAGTATGGACTCCGCGGGCATTCAGTACTTC. Encoded protein: CASSMDSAGIQYF.

This chain uses TRBV11-2 with TRBJ2-1, with D perhaps TRBD2 (5 bases). The germline gives CDR1 SGHAT, CDR2 FQNNGV. This CDR3 is built from 14 residues. The V end lost 3 bases, the J end lost 4 bases, and 10 bases lay between the germline ends. CDR3 in amino acids: CASSLEETYNEQFF. CDR3 in DNA: TGTGCCAGCAGCTTGGAGGAGACGTACAATGAGCAGTTCTTC.

In its sample, this clonotype was seen once. The rearrangement uses TRBV5-4 and TRBJ1-3; maybe TRBD1 (5 bases). The CDR3 totals 17 residues. From germline, CDR1 is SGHNT and CDR2 YYREEE (reference sequence). The V end lost 4 bases, the J end lost 0 bases, and 17 bases lay between the germline ends. The CDR3 reads CASSPGGTDRSGNTIYF. The CDR3 bases are TGTGCCAGCAGCCCTGGTGGGACCGATCGCTCTGGAAACACCATATATTTT.

As to this clonotype: The missing conserved phenylalanine or tryptophan at the end of this CDR3 makes a read error likely. V usage is TRBV7-3 and J usage is TRBJ2-3; TRBD2 might be the D (7 bases). This CDR3 has 17 residues. Trimming took off 3 bases at V and 3 bases at J, with 19 bases between the two ends. CDR1 and CDR2 (germline): SGHTA, FQGTGA. The CDR3: CASSLGPSGGGTDTQYS. The CDR3 nucleotides are TGTGCCAGCAGCTTGGGACCTAGCGGAGGGGGAACAGATACGCAGTATTCT.

This chain joins TRBV18 and TRBJ1-1; D is undetermined. V was trimmed by 1 base and J by 3 bases, leaving 6 bases between them. The CDR3 runs 13 residues. Germline CDR1 is KGHSH and CDR2 is LQKENI. The CDR3 spells CASSPQEDTEAFF. CDR3 nucleotides: TGTGCCAGCTCACCACAGGAGGACACTGAAGCTTTCTTT.

At least ten counts were recorded for this clonotype. V gene TRBV28 combines with J gene TRBJ1-1; TRBD1 aligns across 12 bases. CDR1 is MDHEN, CDR2 SYDVKM, per germline. The CDR3 runs 17 residues. V shed 6 bases and J 6 bases; nucleotides not matched to a gene: 14. This CDR3 is CASRQPGTGGLRPEAFF. The CDR3 DNA sequence: TGTGCCAGCAGGCAGCCCGGGACAGGGGGCCTTAGGCCTGAAGCTTTCTTT.

The chain is built from TRBV29-1 and TRBJ2-3; 8 nucleotides agree with TRBD1. J was trimmed by 5 bases and V by 6 bases; bases with no gene match: 13. Germline CDR1 reads SQVTM; CDR2 reads ANQGSEA. This CDR3 has 15 residues. The CDR3 DNA sequence: TGCAGCGTAGAACGACAGGGGAGGATCGGAGATACGCAGTATTTT. It yields the protein CSVERQGRIGDTQYF.

This clonotype showed up many times. The chain joins TRBV6-5 to TRBJ1-1; unclear D gene. Looked up from germline, CDR1 is MNHEY and CDR2 is SVGAGI. V lost 2 bases and J lost 6, with 10 bases in between. The CDR3 is made up of 13 amino acids. The CDR3 reads CASSYGRHSEAFF. The CDR3 coding sequence is TGTGCCAGCAGTTACGGTCGGCACTCTGAAGCTTTCTTT.

There are many counts of this clonotype. The rearrangement uses TRBV27 and TRBJ1-4; 7 bases are a match to TRBD1. Germline V CDR1 and CDR2: MNHEY, SMNVEV (reference sequence). Trimming cost V 6 bases and J 0 bases; bases outside gene matches: 4. The CDR3 consists of 15 residues. The CDR3 spells CASSDRAATNEKLFF. As DNA, the CDR3 is TGTGCCAGCAGCGACAGGGCTGCAACTAATGAAAAACTGTTTTTT. The full variable domain, rest sourced from reference TRBV27 and TRBJ1-4, is EAQVTQNPRYLITVTGKKLTVTCSQNMNHEYMSWYRQDPGLGLRQIYYSMNVEVTDKGDVPEGYKVSRKEKRNFPLILESPSPNQTSLYFCASSDRAATNEKLFFGSGTQLSVL.

This clonotype came up many times. The CDR3 DNA reads as TGTGCCAGCAGTTTATTTAAAGGGGACGGGTCACCCCTCCACTTT. It translates to CASSLFKGDGSPLHF. This chain links TRBV27 with TRBJ1-6, with D perhaps matching TRBD1 (5 bases). The CDR3 totals 15 residues. Germline V gene lookup returns CDR1 MNHEY and CDR2 SMNVEV (reference sequence). Trimming left V 1 base short and J 10 bases short, with 14 bases between.

Concerning this clonotype: Just one base apart from a much larger clone, this may be a read error. This chain uses TRBV2 with TRBJ2-1; D unclear. V lost 6 bases to trimming and J lost 4 bases, with 10 bases between them. The CDR3 is 13 residues long. Germline V gene sequence: CDR1 SNHLY, CDR2 FYNNEI. The CDR3, as DNA: TGTGCCAGCAGCGATTTAGTGTACAATGAGCAGTTCTTC. Amino acids: CASSDLVYNEQFF.

This clonotype has ten or more counts. The CDR3 here is CSARTRGNEQFF. Here the CDR3 DNA reads TGCAGTGCTAGAACAAGGGGCAATGAGCAGTTCTTC. The chain uses TRBV20-1 and TRBJ2-1; TRBD1 is a possible D gene (5 bases). Between the trimmed V and J ends, which lost 2 bases and 6 bases, there was a span of 8 bases. The CDR3 has 12 residues. CDR1 is DFQATT, CDR2 SNEGSKA, per germline (reference sequence).

The chain is built from TRBV28 and TRBJ1-5; 10 bases map to TRBD1. CDR3 length: 14 residues. J lost 10 bases, V lost 5 bases, and 8 bases had no gene match. CDR1 and CDR2 (germline): MDHEN, SYDVKM. DNA of the CDR3: TGTGCCAGCAGTCCGACAGGGGGCCCCTTTCCCCAGCATTTT. Its translation: CASSPTGGPFPQHF.

This chain links TRBV7-2 with TRBJ2-3, with 12 bases matching TRBD1. The length of the CDR3 is 17 residues. The V and J ends lost 5 bases and 6 bases, in that order; junction bases with no gene match: 12. The germline gives CDR1 SGHTA, CDR2 FQGNSA. The CDR3 here is CASSPITGTGGLDTQYF. The CDR3, as DNA: TGTGCCAGCAGCCCAATCACCGGGACAGGGGGCCTGGATACGCAGTATTTT.

This clonotype was seen a few times. This CDR3 is CASTRFWDRDRNQPQHF. CDR3 in DNA: TGTGCCAGCACCCGATTTTGGGACAGGGATCGCAATCAGCCCCAGCATTTT. This sequence joins TRBV2 and TRBJ1-5, with TRBD1 identical over 9 bases. CDR1 and CDR2 from the germline V gene are SNHLY and FYNNEI. V was pared by 7 bases and J by 2 bases, with 12 bases of the junction left unmatched. The CDR3 is made up of 17 amino acids.

This clonotype was observed at least ten times. This chain joins TRBV7-3 and TRBJ2-1, with TRBD2 matching 15 bases. V shed 5 bases, J shed 0 bases, and the junction held 8 bases outside the gene matches. Germline values: CDR1 SGHTA, CDR2 FQGTGA. CDR3 length: 19 amino acids. The chain's CDR3 is CASSRTGLAGGSSYNEQFF. In DNA form, the CDR3 reads TGTGCCAGCAGCCGAACTGGACTAGCGGGAGGGTCCTCCTACAATGAGCAGTTCTTC.

This chain joins TRBV10-3 and TRBJ1-1; D not resolved. The germline gives CDR1 ENHRY, CDR2 SYGVKD. V was pared by 6 bases and J by 1 base, with 9 bases between. This CDR3 region has 13 residues. CDR3 protein: CAISSTENTEAFF. CDR3 sequence (DNA): TGTGCCATCAGCTCAACAGAGAACACTGAAGCTTTCTTT.

This clonotype was detected many times. This rearrangement joins TRBV20-1 to TRBJ1-4, with TRBD1 matching over 8 bases. The V gene end was trimmed by 2 bases and the J gene end by 3 bases; junction bases not matched to a gene: 8. This CDR3 region has 16 residues. The germline V gene has CDR1 DFQATT and CDR2 SNEGSKA (reference sequence). CDR3: CSARPGQGLANEKLFF. CDR3 coding DNA: TGCAGTGCTAGACCCGGACAGGGCCTGGCTAATGAAAAACTGTTTTTT.

The sample holds many counts of this clonotype. The gene calls are TRBV20-1 and TRBJ2-3; D not certain. This CDR3 is built from 14 residues. The germline V gene has CDR1 DFQATT and CDR2 SNEGSKA (reference sequence). V dropped 6 bases and J dropped 2 bases, with 15 bases sitting between them. The CDR3 protein is CSAAWRTYTDTQYF. Written as DNA, the CDR3 is TGCAGTGCCGCCTGGCGGACCTACACAGATACGCAGTATTTT.

Ten or more counts support this clonotype. The chain joins TRBV4-2 to TRBJ2-5, with TRBD2 matching 11 bases. CDR3 size: 16 residues. Trimming cost V 1 base and J 4 bases; bases outside gene matches: 5. From germline, CDR1 is LGHNA and CDR2 YNFKEQ. Written as DNA, the CDR3 is TGTGCCAGCAGCCAAGGACTAGCGGGGAGTGGAGAGACCCAGTACTTC. Translation: CASSQGLAGSGETQYF.

This clonotype has ten or more counts. The chain couples TRBV7-2 to TRBJ2-2; 8 bases match TRBD1. CDR1 SGHTA and CDR2 FQGNSA come from the germline V gene. V lost 5 bases, J lost 2 bases, and 10 bases stayed unmatched. The CDR3 sequence is 17 residues long. CDR3 amino acids: CASSLRTGTGNTGELFF. DNA for the CDR3: TGTGCCAGCAGCCTCAGGACCGGGACAGGAAACACCGGGGAGCTGTTTTTT.

This clonotype appeared many times. The rearrangement uses TRBV6-2 or TRBV6-3 and TRBJ2-1; 7 bases are shared with TRBD2. This CDR3 has 14 residues. J lost 8 bases, V lost 2 bases, and 6 bases had no gene match. The germline gives CDR1 MNHEY, CDR2 SVGEGT. The CDR3 region has the DNA TGTGCCAGCAGTTACGATCGGACTAGGTATGAGCAGTTCTTC. It codes for CASSYDRTRYEQFF.

The chain has TRBV30 and TRBJ1-6; 9 bases are shared with TRBD1. The CDR3 runs to 15 residues. Trimming took 5 bases from V and 6 from J; bases not matched to a gene: 8. The germline gives CDR1 GTSNPN, CDR2 SVGIG (reference sequence). The DNA of the CDR3 is TGTGCCTGGTCTTCCGGGACAGGGCTTAATTCACCCCTCCACTTT. This translates into CAWSSGTGLNSPLHF.

At least ten counts were recorded for this clonotype. The chain couples TRBV13 to TRBJ1-2; no reliable D call. The CDR3 runs 12 residues. V shed 5 bases and J shed 8 bases, with 12 bases lying between them. The germline V gene encodes CDR1 PRHDT and CDR2 FYEKMQ (reference sequence). The CDR3, as DNA: TGTGCCAGCAGCCATTGGGAGGAGGGCTACACCTTC. This codes for CASSHWEEGYTF.

This clonotype was seen repeatedly, ten times or more. The rearrangement uses TRBV5-1 and TRBJ1-2; D gene ambiguous. The V gene's germline CDR1 is SGHRS and CDR2 YFSETQ. V dropped 5 bases and J dropped 0 bases, with 8 bases sitting between them. CDR3 length: 13 residues. In DNA, the CDR3 is TGCGCCAGCAGTCTTGTAACTAACTATGGCTACACCTTC. This translates into CASSLVTNYGYTF.

The sample holds many counts of this clonotype. The chain carries TRBV6-1 and TRBJ2-3, with D perhaps TRBD1 or TRBD2 (5 bases each). The germline gives CDR1 MNHNS, CDR2 SASEGT. The V end lost 5 bases, the J end lost 1 base, and 13 bases lay between the germline ends. This CDR3 has 15 residues. DNA for the CDR3: TGTGCCAGCAGTACTAGGACACCTCGCACAGATACGCAGTATTTT. It is translated as CASSTRTPRTDTQYF.

This clonotype was found many times. A read error may account for a junction end that differs from germline. The chain is built from TRBV2 and TRBJ1-2; TRBD1 is a possible D gene (5 bases). The V gene's germline CDR1 is SNHLY and CDR2 FYNNEI. The CDR3 covers 14 residues. This CDR3 is CASREGVGVYGYTF. The DNA for the CDR3 is TGTGCCAGCAGGGAAGGGGTAGGAGTCTATGGCTACACCTTC.